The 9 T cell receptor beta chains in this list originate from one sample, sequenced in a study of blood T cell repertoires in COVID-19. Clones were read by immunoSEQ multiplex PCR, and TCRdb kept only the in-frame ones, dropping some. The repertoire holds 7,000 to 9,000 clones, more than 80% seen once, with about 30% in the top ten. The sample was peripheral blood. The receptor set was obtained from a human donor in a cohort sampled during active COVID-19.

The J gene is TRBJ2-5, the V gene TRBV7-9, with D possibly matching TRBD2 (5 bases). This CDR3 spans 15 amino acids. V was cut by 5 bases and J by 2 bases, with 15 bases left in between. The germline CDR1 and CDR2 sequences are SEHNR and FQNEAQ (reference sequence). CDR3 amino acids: CASSTTGIGQETQYF. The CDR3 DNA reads TGTGCCAGCAGCACAACGGGGATCGGACAAGAGACCCAGTACTTC.

DNA of the CDR3: TGTGCCACCAGTGATTTACCGACTCCCTACAATGAGCAGTTCTTC. Amino acids: CATSDLPTPYNEQFF. The chain is built from TRBV24-1 and TRBJ2-1, with D unclear. Germline loops: CDR1 KGHDR, CDR2 SFDVKD. There are 15 residues in the CDR3. Trimming removed 1 base at V and 2 bases at J, with 8 bases between.

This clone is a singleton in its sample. The CDR3 nucleotides are TGTGCCAGTAGCCTAGGAAGTGCTGGAAACACCATATATTTT. Encoded protein: CASSLGSAGNTIYF. The V gene is TRBV19, the J gene TRBJ1-3; D is undetermined. The CDR3 is 14 residues long. V shed 6 bases and J shed 2 bases, with 11 bases lying between them. CDR1 and CDR2 (germline): LNHDA, SQIVND (reference sequence).

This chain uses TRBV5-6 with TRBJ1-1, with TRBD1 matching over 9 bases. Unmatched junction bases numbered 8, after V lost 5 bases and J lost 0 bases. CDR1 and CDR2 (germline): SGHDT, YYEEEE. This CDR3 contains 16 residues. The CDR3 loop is CASRPGQGNMNTEAFF. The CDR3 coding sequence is TGTGCCAGCAGACCTGGACAGGGGAACATGAACACTGAAGCTTTCTTT.

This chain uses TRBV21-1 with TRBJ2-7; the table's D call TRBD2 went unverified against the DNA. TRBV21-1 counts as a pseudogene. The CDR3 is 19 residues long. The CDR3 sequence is CASSRGLAGGPDCLSEQYV. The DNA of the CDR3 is TGTGCCAGCAGCAGGGGACTAGCGGGAGGGCCCGATTGTCTCTCCGAGCAGTACGTC.

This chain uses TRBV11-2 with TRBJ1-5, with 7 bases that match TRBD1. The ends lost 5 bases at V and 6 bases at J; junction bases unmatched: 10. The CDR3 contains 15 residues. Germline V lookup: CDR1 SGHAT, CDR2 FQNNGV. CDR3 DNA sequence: TGTGCCAGCAGCCCCGGGACAGTGCTAGGTCAGCCCCAGCATTTT. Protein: CASSPGTVLGQPQHF.

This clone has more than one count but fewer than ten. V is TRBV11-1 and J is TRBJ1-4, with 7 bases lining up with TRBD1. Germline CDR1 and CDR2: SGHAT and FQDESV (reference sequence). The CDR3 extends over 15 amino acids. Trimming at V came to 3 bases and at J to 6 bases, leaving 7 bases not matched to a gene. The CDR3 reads CASSFSGGRDEKLFF. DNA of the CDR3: TGTGCCAGCAGCTTTTCAGGGGGGCGCGATGAAAAACTGTTTTTT.

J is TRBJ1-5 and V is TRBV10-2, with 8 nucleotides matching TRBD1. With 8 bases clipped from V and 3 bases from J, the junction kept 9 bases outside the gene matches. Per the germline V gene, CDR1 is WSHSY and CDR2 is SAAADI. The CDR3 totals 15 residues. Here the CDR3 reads CASGLTGALNQPQHF. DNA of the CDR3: TGCGCCAGCGGGTTGACAGGGGCGCTCAATCAGCCCCAGCATTTT.

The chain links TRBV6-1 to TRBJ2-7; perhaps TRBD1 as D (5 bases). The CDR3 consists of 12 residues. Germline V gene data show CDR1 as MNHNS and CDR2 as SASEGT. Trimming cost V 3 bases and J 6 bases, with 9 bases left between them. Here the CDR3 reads CASSDRVGEQYV. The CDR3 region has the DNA TGTGCCAGCAGTGACAGGGTTGGCGAGCAGTACGTC.